This is a list of T cell receptor beta chains from one sample in a study of T cell responses to AZD1222 COVID-19 vaccine. The protocol was immunoSEQ multiplex PCR, while the TCRdb copy is restricted to in-frame clones and leaves out a portion. The sample carries about 80,000 clones, 70% to 90% recorded once. The sample consisted of peripheral blood, taken 28 days after the second AZD1222 dose. The source of these receptors is an adult who received the AZD1222 COVID-19 vaccine. CDR3s include the opening cysteine and the closing phenylalanine or tryptophan. The D gene is left open where the match is weak. Some rows mark clone size as missing; the rest say once, few, many or name a class of expanded clone.

cdr3_nt,cdr3_aa,clone_size,d_call,j_call,v_call
TGTGCCAGCAGCTTCGGGTTCCCCCGGCCTGAAGCTTTCTTT,CASSFGFPRPEAFF,NA,NA,TRBJ1-1,TRBV5-6
TGTGCCAGCAGCCACCCGGGGCGCACAGATACGCAGTATTTT,CASSHPGRTDTQYF,once,NA,TRBJ2-3,TRBV14
TGTGCCAGCAGAGTCGGTCCGACCACAGATACGCAGTATTTT,CASRVGPTTDTQYF,NA,NA,TRBJ2-3,TRBV7-2
TGTGCCAGCCTTTACAGGGTTGGGAACACCGGGGAGCTGTTTTTT,CASLYRVGNTGELFF,few,NA,TRBJ2-2,TRBV6-5
TGTGCCAGCAAGGGGAGTCCTCGCTCCTATAATTCACCCCTCCACTTT,CASKGSPRSYNSPLHF,NA,NA,TRBJ1-6,TRBV2
TGTGCCAGCAGTCCGGGCAGTTCCCTCTACGAGCAGTACTTC,CASSPGSSLYEQYF,NA,NA,TRBJ2-7,TRBV27
TGTGCCTGGTCACAGCGAACCCTGGGGAACACTGAAGCTTTCTTT,CAWSQRTLGNTEAFF,once,NA,TRBJ1-1,TRBV30
TGTGCCAGCAGCGTAGGGGCAGGGGGTAGCAATCAGCCCCAGCATTTT,CASSVGAGGSNQPQHF,many,TRBD1,TRBJ1-5,TRBV9
TGCGCCAGCAGTCTGGGGACCGACACTGAAGCTTTCTTT,CASSLGTDTEAFF,NA,NA,TRBJ1-1,TRBV5-1
TGTGCCAGTAGTATAATGACAGGGGATCAGCCCCAGCATTTT,CASSIMTGDQPQHF,NA,TRBD1,TRBJ1-5,TRBV19
TGTGCCACCAGCGACCCACAGGGGAGGGACGGGAATGAGCAGTTCTTC,CATSDPQGRDGNEQFF,NA,NA,TRBJ2-1,TRBV15
TGTGCCAGCAGCCCTAGCGGATACGAGCAGTACTTC,CASSPSGYEQYF,NA,TRBD2,TRBJ2-7,TRBV11-1